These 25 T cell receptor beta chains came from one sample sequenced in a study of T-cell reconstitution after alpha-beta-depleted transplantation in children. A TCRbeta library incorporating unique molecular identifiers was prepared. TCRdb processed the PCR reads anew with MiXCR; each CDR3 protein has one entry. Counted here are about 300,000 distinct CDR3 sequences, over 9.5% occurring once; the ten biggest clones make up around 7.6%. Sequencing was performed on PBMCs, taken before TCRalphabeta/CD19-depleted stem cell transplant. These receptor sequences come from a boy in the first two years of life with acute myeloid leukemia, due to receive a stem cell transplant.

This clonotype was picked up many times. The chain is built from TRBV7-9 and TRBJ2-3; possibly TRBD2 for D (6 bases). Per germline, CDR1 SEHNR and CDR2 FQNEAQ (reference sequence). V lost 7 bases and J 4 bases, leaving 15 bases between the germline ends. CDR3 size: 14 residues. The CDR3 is CASTVADLSDTQYF. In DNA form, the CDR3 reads TGTGCCAGCACCGTAGCGGACCTATCAGATACGCAGTATTTT.

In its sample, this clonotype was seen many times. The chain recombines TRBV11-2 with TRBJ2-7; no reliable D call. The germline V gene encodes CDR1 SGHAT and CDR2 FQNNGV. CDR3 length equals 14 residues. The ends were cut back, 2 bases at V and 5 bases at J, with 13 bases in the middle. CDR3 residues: CASSLPGRPHEQYF. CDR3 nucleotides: TGTGCCAGCAGCTTACCCGGACGGCCTCACGAGCAGTACTTC.

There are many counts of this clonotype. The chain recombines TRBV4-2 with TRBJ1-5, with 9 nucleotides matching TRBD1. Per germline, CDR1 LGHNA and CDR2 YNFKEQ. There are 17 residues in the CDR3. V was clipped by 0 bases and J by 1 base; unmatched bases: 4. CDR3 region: CASSQEGTGMSNQPQHF. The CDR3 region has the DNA TGTGCCAGCAGCCAAGAAGGGACAGGGATGAGCAATCAGCCCCAGCATTTT.

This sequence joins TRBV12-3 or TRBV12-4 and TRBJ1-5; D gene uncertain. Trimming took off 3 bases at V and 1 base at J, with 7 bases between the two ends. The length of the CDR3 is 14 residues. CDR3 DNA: TGTGCCAGCAGTTTGTTCGTGAGCAATCAGCCCCAGCATTTT. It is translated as CASSLFVSNQPQHF.

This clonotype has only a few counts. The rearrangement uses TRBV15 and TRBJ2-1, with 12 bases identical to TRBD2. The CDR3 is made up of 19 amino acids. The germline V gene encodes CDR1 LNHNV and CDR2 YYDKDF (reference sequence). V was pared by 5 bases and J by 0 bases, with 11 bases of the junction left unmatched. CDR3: CATSAGLAGTFSSYNEQFF. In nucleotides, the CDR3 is TGTGCCACCAGCGCAGGACTAGCGGGAACGTTTAGCTCCTACAATGAGCAGTTCTTC.

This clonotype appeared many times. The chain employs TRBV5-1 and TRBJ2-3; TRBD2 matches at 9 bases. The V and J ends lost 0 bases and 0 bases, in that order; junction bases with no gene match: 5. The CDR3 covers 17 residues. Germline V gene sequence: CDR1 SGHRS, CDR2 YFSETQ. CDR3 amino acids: CASSLAVAGASTDTQYF. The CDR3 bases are TGCGCCAGCAGCTTGGCCGTAGCGGGGGCCAGCACAGATACGCAGTATTTT.

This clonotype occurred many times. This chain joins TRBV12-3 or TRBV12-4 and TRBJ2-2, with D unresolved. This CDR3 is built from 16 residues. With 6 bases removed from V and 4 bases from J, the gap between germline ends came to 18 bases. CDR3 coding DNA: TGTGCCAGCAGCCCCGACACCTACCGTCCCACCGGGGAGCTGTTTTTT. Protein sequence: CASSPDTYRPTGELFF.

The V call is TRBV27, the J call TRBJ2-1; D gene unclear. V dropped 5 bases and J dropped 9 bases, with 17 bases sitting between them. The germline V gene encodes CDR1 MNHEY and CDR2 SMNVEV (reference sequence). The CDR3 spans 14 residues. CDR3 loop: CASSRYPPEGEQFF. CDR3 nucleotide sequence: TGTGCCAGCAGTCGCTACCCCCCCGAAGGTGAGCAGTTCTTC.

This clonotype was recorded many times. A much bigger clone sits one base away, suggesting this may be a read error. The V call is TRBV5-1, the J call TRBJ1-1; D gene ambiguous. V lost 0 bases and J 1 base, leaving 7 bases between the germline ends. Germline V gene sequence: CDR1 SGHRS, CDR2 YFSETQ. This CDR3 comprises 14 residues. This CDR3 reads CASSLATGNTEAFF. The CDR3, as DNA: TGCGCCAGCAGCTTGGCTACGGGGAACACTGAAGCTTTCTTT.

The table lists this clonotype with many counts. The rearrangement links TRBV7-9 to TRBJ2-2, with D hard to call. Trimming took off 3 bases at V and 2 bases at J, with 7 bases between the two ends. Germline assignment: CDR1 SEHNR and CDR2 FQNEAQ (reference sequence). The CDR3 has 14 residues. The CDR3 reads CASSFSRNTGELFF. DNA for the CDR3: TGTGCCAGCAGCTTCTCCCGAAACACCGGGGAGCTGTTTTTT.

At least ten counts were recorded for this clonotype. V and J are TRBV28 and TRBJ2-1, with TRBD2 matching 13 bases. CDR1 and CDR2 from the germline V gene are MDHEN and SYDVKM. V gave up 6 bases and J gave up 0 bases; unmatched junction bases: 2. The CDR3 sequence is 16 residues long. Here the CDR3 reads CASRRLAGGSYNEQFF. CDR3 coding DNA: TGTGCCAGCAGAAGACTAGCGGGAGGCTCCTACAATGAGCAGTTCTTC.

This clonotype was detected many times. Here the CDR3 reads CASSLGQDSPLHF. The CDR3 coding sequence is TGTGCCAGCTCACTCGGACAGGATTCACCCCTCCACTTT. The chain has TRBV18 and TRBJ1-6, with 7 bases that match TRBD1. The CDR3 contains 13 residues. Germline V gene lookup returns CDR1 KGHSH and CDR2 LQKENI. The V segment lost 4 bases and the J segment 8 bases; nucleotides outside the gene matches: 2.

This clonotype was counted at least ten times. CDR3 amino acids: CASSQQGNEQFF. As DNA, the CDR3 is TGTGCCAGCAGCCAACAGGGAAATGAGCAGTTCTTC. The chain joins TRBV11-3 to TRBJ2-1, with D possibly TRBD1 on 6 matching bases. Trimming cost V 5 bases and J 7 bases, with 9 bases left between them. The CDR3 is 12 amino acids. Germline V gene data show CDR1 as SGHNT and CDR2 as YENEEA.

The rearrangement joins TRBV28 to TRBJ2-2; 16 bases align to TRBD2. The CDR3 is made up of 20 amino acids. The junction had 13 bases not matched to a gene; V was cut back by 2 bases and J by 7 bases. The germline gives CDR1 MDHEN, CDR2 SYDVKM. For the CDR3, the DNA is TGTGCCAGCAGTTTACTCCGTCCGGGACTAGCGGGGGGGCCGGACGGGGAGCTGTTTTTT. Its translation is CASSLLRPGLAGGPDGELFF. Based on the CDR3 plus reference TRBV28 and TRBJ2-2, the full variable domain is DVKVTQSSRYLVKRTGEKVFLECVQDMDHENMFWYRQDPGLGLRLIYFSYDVKMKEKGDIPEGYSVSREKKERFSLILESASTNQTSMYLCASSLLRPGLAGGPDGELFFGEGSRLTVL.

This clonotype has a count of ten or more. CDR3 amino acids: CASTRGWGEQFF. The DNA for the CDR3 is TGTGCCAGCACCAGAGGCTGGGGGGAGCAGTTCTTC. The rearrangement joins TRBV5-6 to TRBJ2-1; possibly TRBD1 or TRBD2 for D (5 bases each). Trimming left V 6 bases short and J 10 bases short, with 14 bases between. The germline V gene has CDR1 SGHDT and CDR2 YYEEEE. The CDR3 has 12 amino acids.

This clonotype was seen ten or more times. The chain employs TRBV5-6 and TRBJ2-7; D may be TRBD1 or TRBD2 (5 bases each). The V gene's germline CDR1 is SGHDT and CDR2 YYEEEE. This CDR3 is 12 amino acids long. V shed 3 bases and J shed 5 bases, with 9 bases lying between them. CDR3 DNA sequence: TGTGCCAGCAGCTGGGACGGGGACGAGCAGTACTTC. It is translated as CASSWDGDEQYF. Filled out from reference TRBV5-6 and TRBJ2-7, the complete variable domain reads DAGVTQSPTHLIKTRGQQVTLRCSPKSGHDTVSWYQQALGQGPQFIFQYYEEEERQRGNFPDRFSGHQFPNYSSELNVNALLLGDSALYLCASSWDGDEQYFGPGTRLTVT.

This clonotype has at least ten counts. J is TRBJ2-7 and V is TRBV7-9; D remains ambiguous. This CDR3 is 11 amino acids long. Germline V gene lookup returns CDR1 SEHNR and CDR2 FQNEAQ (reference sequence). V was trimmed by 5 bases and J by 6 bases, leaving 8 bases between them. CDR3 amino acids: CASSHRAEQYF. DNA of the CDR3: TGTGCCAGCAGCCATCGGGCCGAGCAGTACTTC. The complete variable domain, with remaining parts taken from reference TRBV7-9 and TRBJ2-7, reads DTGVSQNPRHKITKRGQNVTFRCDPISEHNRLYWYRQTLGQGPEFLTYFQNEAQLEKSRLLSDRFSAERPKGSFSTLEIQRTEQGDSAMYLCASSHRAEQYFGPGTRLTVT.

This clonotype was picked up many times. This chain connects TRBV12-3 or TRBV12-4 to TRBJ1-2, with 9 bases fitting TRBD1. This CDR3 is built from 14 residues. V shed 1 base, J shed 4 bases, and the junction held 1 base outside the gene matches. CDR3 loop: CASSLGDRAYGYTF. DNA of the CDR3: TGTGCCAGCAGTTTAGGGGACAGGGCCTATGGCTACACCTTC.

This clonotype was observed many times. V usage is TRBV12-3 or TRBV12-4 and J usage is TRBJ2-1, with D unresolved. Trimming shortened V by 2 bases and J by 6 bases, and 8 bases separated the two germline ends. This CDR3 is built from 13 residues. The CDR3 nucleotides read TGTGCCAGCAGTTTAAGTAGCATCAATGAGCAGTTCTTC. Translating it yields CASSLSSINEQFF.

The CDR3 sequence: CASSLGDRGRYEQYF. DNA for the CDR3: TGTGCCAGCAGCTTAGGGGACAGGGGGCGCTACGAGCAGTACTTC. V and J are TRBV7-9 and TRBJ2-7, with 12 positions matching TRBD1. The CDR3 is made up of 15 amino acids. V was clipped by 1 base and J by 3 bases; unmatched bases: 1. The V gene's germline CDR1 is SEHNR and CDR2 FQNEAQ (reference sequence). The whole variable domain, remainder taken from reference TRBV7-9 and TRBJ2-7, is DTGVSQNPRHKITKRGQNVTFRCDPISEHNRLYWYRQTLGQGPEFLTYFQNEAQLEKSRLLSDRFSAERPKGSFSTLEIQRTEQGDSAMYLCASSLGDRGRYEQYFGPGTRLTVT.

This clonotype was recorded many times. CDR3 nucleotides: TGTGCCAGCAGTTTAGGGACAGGCCATCAGCCCCAGCATTTT. Amino acid sequence: CASSLGTGHQPQHF. The J gene is TRBJ1-5, the V gene TRBV28; the match to TRBD1 covers 8 bases. Looked up from germline, CDR1 is MDHEN and CDR2 is SYDVKM. Unmatched junction bases numbered 2, after V lost 2 bases and J lost 5 bases. This CDR3 comprises 14 residues. Complete variable domain (other parts from reference TRBV28 and TRBJ1-5): DVKVTQSSRYLVKRTGEKVFLECVQDMDHENMFWYRQDPGLGLRLIYFSYDVKMKEKGDIPEGYSVSREKKERFSLILESASTNQTSMYLCASSLGTGHQPQHFGDGTRLSIL.

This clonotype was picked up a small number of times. In nucleotides, the CDR3 is TGTGCCAGCAGCGTAGGTAGGCGGCGGGAGACCCAGTACTTC. This encodes CASSVGRRRETQYF. This chain uses TRBV9 with TRBJ2-5; D unresolved. The germline V gene has CDR1 SGDLS and CDR2 YYNGEE. Trimming left V 0 bases short and J 5 bases short, with 11 bases between. The CDR3 spans 14 residues.

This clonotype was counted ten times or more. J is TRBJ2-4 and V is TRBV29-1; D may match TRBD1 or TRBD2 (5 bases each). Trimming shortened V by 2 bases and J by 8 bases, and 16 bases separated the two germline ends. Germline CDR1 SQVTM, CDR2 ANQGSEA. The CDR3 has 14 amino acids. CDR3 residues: CSVEWGSPGHIQYF. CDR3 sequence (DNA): TGCAGCGTTGAATGGGGGTCCCCTGGGCACATTCAGTACTTC.

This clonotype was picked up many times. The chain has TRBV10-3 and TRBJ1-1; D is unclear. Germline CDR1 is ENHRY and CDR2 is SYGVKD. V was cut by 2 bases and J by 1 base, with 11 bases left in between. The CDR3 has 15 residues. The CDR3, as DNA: TGTGCCATCAGTGAGGAGGCTTGGGGGAACACTGAAGCTTTCTTT. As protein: CAISEEAWGNTEAFF.

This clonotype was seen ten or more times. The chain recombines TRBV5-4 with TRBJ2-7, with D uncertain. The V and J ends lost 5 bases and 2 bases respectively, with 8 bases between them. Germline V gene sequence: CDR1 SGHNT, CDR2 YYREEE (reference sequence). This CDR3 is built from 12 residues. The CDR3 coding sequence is TGTGCCAGCAGTAGTACTCCCTACGAGCAGTACTTC. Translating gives CASSSTPYEQYF.